The clone carrying this TCR beta chain was recorded many times. This sequence may be a read error, since a much larger clone differs from it by one base. CDR3-region Arm-PCR and iRepertoire HTBI primers produced the TCR beta libraries. TCRdb re-derived calls from the multiplex PCR reads in MiXCR, one entry per CDR3 protein. The sample carries about 450,000 distinct CDR3 sequences, about a sixth recorded once. This record comes from a study of regulatory T cells in long-lasting Graves disease. Time point indicated: newly diagnosed GD, antithyroid drugs for less than 3 months. Preparation of the TCR library used RNA extracted from PBMCs. These data are also associated with another study on T cells in Graves' hyperthyroidism and ophthalmopathy. From that study: Diagnosing involved the use of clinical symptoms, serum thyroxine and TRAb, thyroid ultrasound and orbital computed tomography. HTBI primers were used for first-round RT-PCR of the TCR CDR3.

This specimen consisted of peripheral blood mononuclear cells (PBMCs), obtained at new diagnosis, from a patient treated with antithyroid drugs. This sequence originates from a woman aged 25-40 years with Graves disease.

Here the CDR3 reads CASSLQGGGTEAFF. CDR3 DNA sequence: TGTGCCAGCAGCCTACAGGGGGGAGGCACTGAAGCTTTCTTT. The chain has TRBV12-3 or TRBV12-4 and TRBJ1-1; TRBD1 matches at 8 bases. Trimming removed 6 bases from V and 4 bases from J; junction bases left unmatched: 7. The CDR3 contains 14 residues.